These 19 T cell receptor beta chains were sequenced from one sample in a study of T cell clonotyping in hematopoietic cell transplantation. TCRdb's copy holds only in-frame clones and misses some; the assay was immunoSEQ multiplex PCR. This table has around 16,000 clones, approximately 60% appearing once. Specimen: PBMCs, collected 30 days after allogeneic stem cell transplant. The receptors come from a male patient in his fifties who had an allogeneic stem cell transplant from an unrelated donor, so T cells may come from the graft donor. Some clones in this sample may be carry-over from other donors' samples.

This clone has just a few counts. The V call is TRBV25-1, the J call TRBJ2-1; the D gene is possibly TRBD1 (6 bases). In germline, CDR1 is MGHDK, CDR2 SYGVNS. The CDR3 is 15 amino acids. V lost 3 bases to trimming and J lost 3 bases, with 12 bases between them. The CDR3 region has the DNA TGTGCCAGCAGTGATAACAGGGTTATCTACAATGAGCAGTTCTTC. The encoded protein is CASSDNRVIYNEQFF.

A few counts support this clone. CDR3 nucleotides: TGTGCCAGTAGTATAGCCGGTCAAGAGACCCAGTACTTC. It is translated as CASSIAGQETQYF. The chain couples TRBV19 to TRBJ2-5; D not resolved. Germline-derived CDR1 and CDR2 are LNHDA and SQIVND (reference sequence). V was pared by 1 base and J by 2 bases, with 5 bases between. The CDR3 contains 13 residues. The entire variable domain, with the rest obtained from reference TRBV19 and TRBJ2-5, is as follows: DGGITQSPKYLFRKEGQNVTLSCEQNLNHDAMYWYRQDPGQGLRLIYYSQIVNDFQKGDIAEGYSVSREKKESFPLTVTSAQKNPTAFYLCASSIAGQETQYFGPGTRLLVL.

The chain carries TRBV30 and TRBJ1-2, with 7 bases aligning to TRBD1. Trimming at V came to 0 bases and at J to 2 bases, leaving 3 bases not matched to a gene. The CDR3 spans 14 residues. CDR1 and CDR2 from the germline V gene are GTSNPN and SVGIG (reference sequence). CDR3 sequence reads: CAWSVTGANYGYTF. CDR3 DNA: TGTGCCTGGAGTGTTACAGGGGCAAACTATGGCTACACCTTC.

The V and J genes are TRBV6-6 and TRBJ1-2; 10 nucleotides line up with TRBD1. The ends lost 10 bases at V and 6 bases at J; junction bases unmatched: 14. Germline-derived CDR1 and CDR2 are MNHNY and SVGAGI (reference sequence). The CDR3 sequence is 15 residues long. The CDR3 loop reads CATVGQGKVWDGYTF. The CDR3 bases are TGTGCCACCGTGGGACAGGGGAAGGTCTGGGATGGCTACACCTTC.

This clone was seen only a few times. The genes are TRBV25-1 and TRBJ1-2, with D tentatively TRBD1 (5 bases). The CDR3 contains 13 residues. Germline CDR1 is MGHDK and CDR2 is SYGVNS. The ends were cut back, 3 bases at V and 4 bases at J, with 9 bases in the middle. Here the CDR3 DNA reads TGTGCCAGCAGTGATGGGGCCCGCTATGGCTACACCTTC. Its translation is CASSDGARYGYTF.

This clone was seen only a few times. This chain links TRBV30 with TRBJ1-4; D not certain. This CDR3 is 15 amino acids long. Germline lookup yields CDR1 GTSNPN and CDR2 SVGIG (reference sequence). V shed 1 base and J shed 5 bases, with 14 bases lying between them. CDR3 protein: CAWSDLSGVNEKLFF. CDR3 nucleotide sequence: TGTGCCTGGAGTGACCTCAGTGGGGTCAATGAAAAACTGTTTTTT.

V is TRBV30 and J is TRBJ1-1, with D perhaps matching TRBD1 (5 bases). The CDR3 consists of 13 residues. Germline V gives CDR1 GTSNPN, CDR2 SVGIG (reference sequence). The V end was cut by 2 bases, the J end by 4 bases, with 11 bases between. The CDR3 sequence is CAWSPGLGTEAFF. As DNA, the CDR3 is TGTGCCTGGAGTCCGGGACTAGGCACTGAAGCTTTCTTT.

This clone has more than one count but fewer than ten. The chain combines TRBV6-5 with TRBJ1-5; D not certain. The V end was cut by 6 bases, the J end by 6 bases, with 9 bases between. Germline V gene data show CDR1 as MNHEY and CDR2 as SVGAGI. CDR3 size: 12 residues. Here the CDR3 DNA reads TGTGCCAGCAGAAAATGGGGTCAGCCCCAGCATTTT. Translating gives CASRKWGQPQHF.

The genes are TRBV2 and TRBJ1-2, with 8 bases identical to TRBD1. V lost 9 bases, J lost 7 bases, and 10 bases stayed unmatched. Germline V gives CDR1 SNHLY, CDR2 FYNNEI. The CDR3 consists of 13 residues. CDR3 region: CASKMGQVSGYTF. The CDR3 DNA sequence: TGTGCCAGTAAAATGGGACAGGTCTCTGGCTACACCTTC.

The V gene is TRBV30, the J gene TRBJ2-7; 8 nucleotides match TRBD2. CDR3 length: 14 amino acids. V shed 0 bases and J 2 bases; nucleotides not matched to a gene: 3. Germline values: CDR1 GTSNPN, CDR2 SVGIG (reference sequence). CDR3 loop: CAWSVRGGPYEQYF. The CDR3 nucleotides read TGTGCCTGGAGTGTCCGCGGGGGGCCCTACGAGCAGTACTTC.

The CDR3 DNA reads TGTGCCGGTTCCCGGGACAGGGCAATTTATGGCTACACCTTC. Translating it yields CAGSRDRAIYGYTF. V gene TRBV30 combines with J gene TRBJ1-2, with TRBD1 matching over 9 bases. V lost 8 bases, J lost 5 bases, and 12 bases stayed unmatched. Germline V CDR1 and CDR2: GTSNPN, SVGIG (reference sequence). The CDR3 length is 14 residues.

V usage is TRBV28 and J usage is TRBJ1-2; the D is unclear. Trimming stripped 5 bases from V and 6 bases from J, with 13 bases between. In germline, CDR1 is MDHEN, CDR2 SYDVKM. The CDR3 runs to 13 residues. CDR3 DNA sequence: TGTGCCAGCAGTCCCCTAGTGTGGGATGGCTACACCTTC. Encoded protein: CASSPLVWDGYTF.

A few counts support this clone. The chain has TRBV30 and TRBJ2-5; 8 positions agree with TRBD2. CDR1 and CDR2 (germline): GTSNPN, SVGIG (reference sequence). J gave up 3 bases and V 7 bases, and 13 bases lay outside the gene matches. CDR3 length: 15 residues. CDR3 residues: CASAEAGGVEETQYF. Written as DNA, the CDR3 is TGTGCCTCTGCTGAGGCGGGAGGTGTCGAAGAGACCCAGTACTTC.

This clone was seen more than once but under ten times. This sequence joins TRBV30 and TRBJ1-2, with 7 bases fitting TRBD1. Germline V gene lookup returns CDR1 GTSNPN and CDR2 SVGIG (reference sequence). This CDR3 comprises 12 residues. J lost 7 bases, V lost 2 bases, and 4 bases had no gene match. DNA of the CDR3: TGTGCCTGGAGTACTACAGGGGTTGGCTACACCTTC. This codes for CAWSTTGVGYTF.

This clone showed up just a few times. This chain uses TRBV7-2 with TRBJ1-1, with 7 bases aligning to TRBD1. V lost 7 bases, J lost 0 bases, and 5 bases stayed unmatched. Per germline, CDR1 SGHTA and CDR2 FQGNSA. There are 14 residues in the CDR3. CDR3 region: CASTTTGMNTEAFF. In DNA form, the CDR3 reads TGTGCCAGCACTACGACAGGGATGAACACTGAAGCTTTCTTT.

The rearrangement uses TRBV6-5 and TRBJ2-7; tentative D call: TRBD2 (5 bases). The last part of the DNA fits TRBJ2-5 better; the J call may be wrong. Germline CDR1 and CDR2: MNHEY and SVGAGI. CDR3 length: 13 amino acids. The CDR3 loop is CASSLSDGGTQYF. CDR3 nucleotide sequence: TGTGCCAGCTCCCTTAGCGACGGAGGGACCCAGTACTTC.

The rearrangement joins TRBV6-5 to TRBJ1-1, with 8 bases that match TRBD1. Germline lookup yields CDR1 MNHEY and CDR2 SVGAGI. V was pared by 6 bases and J by 4 bases, with 10 bases of the junction left unmatched. This CDR3 is built from 15 residues. The chain's CDR3 is CASSPPLDRGTEAFF. As DNA, the CDR3 is TGTGCCAGCAGCCCCCCCCTCGACAGGGGCACTGAAGCTTTCTTT.

In its sample, this clone was seen a few times. The rearrangement links TRBV5-6 to TRBJ2-6; D tentatively reads TRBD1 or TRBD2 (6 bases each). The V end was cut by 4 bases, the J end by 1 base, with 21 bases between. The CDR3 is 19 residues long. Germline V gene lookup returns CDR1 SGHDT and CDR2 YYEEEE. This chain's CDR3 is CASSLGTGHRESGANVLTF. The CDR3 region has the DNA TGTGCCAGCAGCCTTGGGACGGGACATCGGGAGTCTGGGGCCAACGTCCTGACTTTC.

This clone rates as medium-sized (0.01 to 0.1%). This chain joins TRBV15 and TRBJ1-4, with 8 bases lining up with TRBD1. The CDR3 loop spans 14 amino acids. The V gene end was trimmed by 3 bases and the J gene end by 7 bases; junction bases not matched to a gene: 4. In germline, CDR1 is LNHNV, CDR2 YYDKDF (reference sequence). DNA for the CDR3: TGTGCCACCAGCAGTGGACAGGGTGCTGAAAAACTGTTTTTT. Its protein is CATSSGQGAEKLFF.